The entry below gives a single T cell receptor (beta chain) sequence along with its context. The data are from a study of blood T cell repertoires in COVID-19. Study in general: Acute-phase and convalescent COVID-19 samples originated in the United States, Italy and Spain. PBMCs, B-cell-depleted T cells, or T cells were the source of the cDNA or gDNA that made up the material.

Seattle participants joined during active infection and were tracked over time. Authors' analysis steps: Quantification of nucleated cells was approximated via reference gene primer amplification. Data came from immunoSEQ multiplex PCR; TCRdb stores just in-frame clones and leaves some out. D and trimming come from the DNA, and the V and J calls and clone size come from that table. The data show 75,000 to 95,000 clones, 87% seen once. The source of this sequence is a woman aged 60-70 years with COVID-19, enrolled during active disease. The sequenced sample was peripheral blood.

For the CDR3, the DNA is TGTGCCAGCAGCTTTAAAGCGGGGGGCGTGAATGAGCAGTTCTTC. Residues: CASSFKAGGVNEQFF. The V call is TRBV7-2, the J call TRBJ2-1, with 9 nucleotides matching TRBD2. Germline V gene lookup returns CDR1 SGHTA and CDR2 FQGNSA. V gave up 3 bases and J gave up 7 bases; unmatched junction bases: 7. CDR3 length equals 15 residues.